Below are 27 T cell receptor beta chains sequenced from a single sample in a study of blood T cell repertoires in COVID-19. The repertoire was sequenced with immunoSEQ multiplex PCR; TCRdb's copy has only in-frame clones and lacks some. In the table there are roughly 350,000 clones, 92% of which are singletons. Source material: PBMCs or T cells enriched from blood (not recorded which). All receptors come from a woman between 25 and 40 years old who had recovered from COVID-19.

The chain recombines TRBV28 with TRBJ2-3, with D maybe TRBD2 (5 bases). CDR1 and CDR2 from the germline V gene are MDHEN and SYDVKM. The CDR3 loop spans 17 amino acids. V dropped 1 base and J dropped 5 bases, with 19 bases sitting between them. The CDR3 loop reads CASSLSQAAPREDTQYF. The CDR3 region has the DNA TGTGCCAGCAGTTTATCCCAAGCGGCCCCCCGGGAAGATACGCAGTATTTT.

The rearrangement uses TRBV2 and TRBJ2-3; D unresolved. The germline V gene has CDR1 SNHLY and CDR2 FYNNEI. CDR3 length equals 15 residues. V was shortened by 3 bases and J by 6 bases, with 16 bases between the two germline ends. The CDR3, as DNA: TGTGCCAGCAGTGAGTCGACCAACACCGGGGATACGCAGTATTTT. Translating gives CASSESTNTGDTQYF.

The chain combines TRBV28 with TRBJ1-2; D is unresolved. The CDR3 loop spans 15 amino acids. Trimming pared 6 bases from V and 8 bases from J, leaving 22 bases between. Germline V gene sequence: CDR1 MDHEN, CDR2 SYDVKM. CDR3 sequence: CASSVGGLAAGGYTF. Here the CDR3 DNA reads TGTGCCAGCAGCGTGGGAGGACTAGCAGCGGGAGGCTACACCTTC.

This rearrangement joins TRBV19 to TRBJ2-7; D possibly corresponds to TRBD2 (5 bases). The CDR3 is 13 residues long. CDR1 and CDR2 from the germline V gene are LNHDA and SQIVND (reference sequence). Trimming cost V 2 bases and J 4 bases, with 9 bases left between them. CDR3 DNA: TGTGCCAGTAGTATACGCGAGGGTTACGAGCAGTACTTC. This encodes CASSIREGYEQYF.

CDR3 loop: CASSRSGGRVDTQYF. The CDR3 DNA sequence: TGTGCCAGCAGCCGCTCGGGGGGCCGCGTAGATACGCAGTATTTT. The rearrangement joins TRBV7-9 to TRBJ2-3; a possible D gene is TRBD2 (7 bases). Germline values: CDR1 SEHNR, CDR2 FQNEAQ (reference sequence). Trimming left V 5 bases short and J 5 bases short, with 17 bases between. The CDR3 is made up of 15 amino acids.

The genes are TRBV11-3 and TRBJ1-1; no reliable D call. The germline V and J ends were trimmed by 4 bases and 4 bases, with 10 bases remaining between them. CDR1 and CDR2 from the germline V gene are SGHNT and YENEEA. There are 13 residues in the CDR3. CDR3 residues: CASSSSFGTEAFF. CDR3 nucleotide sequence: TGTGCCAGCAGCTCCTCATTCGGCACTGAAGCTTTCTTT. The variable domain in full, with the rest retrieved from reference TRBV11-3 and TRBJ1-1, is EAGVVQSPRYKIIEKKQPVAFWCNPISGHNTLYWYLQNLGQGPELLIRYENEEAVDDSQLPKDRFSAERLKGVDSTLKIQPAELGDSAVYLCASSSSFGTEAFFGQGTRLTVV.

This clone was recorded a few times. The V and J genes are TRBV6-6 and TRBJ2-1; 13 nucleotides align to TRBD2. Germline-derived CDR1 and CDR2 are MNHNY and SVGAGI (reference sequence). V trimming: 10 bases; J trimming: 7 bases; junction bases outside the gene matches: 7. The CDR3 sequence is 14 residues long. The CDR3 reads CATAGLAGTNEQFF. The CDR3 DNA is TGTGCCACTGCGGGACTAGCGGGGACTAATGAGCAGTTCTTC.

This sequence joins TRBV5-4 and TRBJ1-4; TRBD1 matches 10 bases. Germline V gene lookup returns CDR1 SGHNT and CDR2 YYREEE (reference sequence). V was pared by 4 bases and J by 8 bases, with 5 bases of the junction left unmatched. The CDR3 extends over 14 amino acids. The CDR3 sequence: CASSPWTGGEKLFF. In nucleotides, the CDR3 is TGTGCCAGCAGCCCGTGGACAGGGGGGGAAAAACTGTTTTTT.

The V and J genes are TRBV4-1 and TRBJ2-5, with D possibly matching TRBD1 (5 bases). V was pared by 0 bases and J by 1 base, with 9 bases between. Per the germline V gene, CDR1 is MGHRA and CDR2 is YSYEKL. This CDR3 has 15 amino acids. CDR3 residues: CASSQEGRSQETQYF. The CDR3 coding sequence is TGCGCCAGCAGCCAAGAGGGGCGGAGCCAAGAGACCCAGTACTTC.

CDR3 nucleotides: TGTGCCAGCAGCTTAGACGGGATCTATGGCTACACCTTC. Its translation: CASSLDGIYGYTF. The genes are TRBV7-9 and TRBJ1-2, with D unclear. CDR3 length equals 13 residues. V lost 1 base, J lost 4 bases, and 7 bases lay in between. CDR1 and CDR2 (germline): SEHNR, FQNEAQ (reference sequence). The whole variable domain, filled in from reference TRBV7-9 and TRBJ1-2, reads DTGVSQNPRHKITKRGQNVTFRCDPISEHNRLYWYRQTLGQGPEFLTYFQNEAQLEKSRLLSDRFSAERPKGSFSTLEIQRTEQGDSAMYLCASSLDGIYGYTFGSGTRLTVV.

The gene calls are TRBV28 and TRBJ2-1; D may be TRBD2 (6 bases). The CDR3 covers 17 residues. Trimming cost V 2 bases and J 7 bases, with 21 bases left between them. From germline, CDR1 is MDHEN and CDR2 SYDVKM. The CDR3 is CASSLVQGSTAGNEQFF. The CDR3 coding sequence is TGTGCCAGCAGTTTAGTTCAGGGTAGTACCGCGGGGAATGAGCAGTTCTTC.

The J gene is TRBJ1-6, the V gene TRBV19, with 8 bases matching TRBD1. V lost 7 bases, J lost 7 bases, and 6 bases stayed unmatched. Germline values: CDR1 LNHDA, CDR2 SQIVND (reference sequence). The CDR3 loop spans 14 amino acids. CDR3 residues: CASKQGQGNSPLHF. CDR3 DNA: TGTGCCAGTAAACAAGGACAGGGAAATTCACCCCTCCACTTT.

V usage is TRBV7-8 and J usage is TRBJ2-4, with D unclear. This CDR3 region has 14 residues. CDR1 is SGHVS, CDR2 FQNEAQ, per germline. Trimming took 5 bases from V and 1 from J, leaving 9 bases between them. CDR3 in amino acids: CASSITEAKNIQYF. In nucleotides, the CDR3 is TGTGCCAGCAGCATAACAGAGGCCAAAAACATTCAGTACTTC. The whole variable domain, remainder taken from reference TRBV7-8 and TRBJ2-4, is GAGVSQSPRYKVAKRGQDVALRCDPISGHVSLFWYQQALGQGPEFLTYFQNEAQLDKSGLPSDRFFAERPEGSVSTLKIQRTQQEDSAVYLCASSITEAKNIQYFGAGTRLSVL.

The chain employs TRBV18 and TRBJ1-1; no definite D call. Trimming took 3 bases from V and 1 from J, leaving 9 bases between them. The CDR3 has 14 amino acids. Germline assignment: CDR1 KGHSH and CDR2 LQKENI. The CDR3 coding sequence is TGTGCCAGCTCACCGGGCAGCAAGAACACTGAAGCTTTCTTT. Its translation is CASSPGSKNTEAFF.

The J gene is TRBJ2-5, the V gene TRBV10-3; perhaps TRBD2 as D (7 bases). This CDR3 region has 12 residues. Germline lookup yields CDR1 ENHRY and CDR2 SYGVKD. Trimming shortened V by 7 bases and J by 9 bases, and 15 bases separated the two germline ends. CDR3 nucleotide sequence: TGTGCCATCAAGGGCAGGGAGGGGGCCCAGTACTTC. Translated, it gives CAIKGREGAQYF.

This chain uses TRBV11-2 with TRBJ2-1; TRBD2 might be the D (6 bases). The CDR3 runs to 15 residues. V dropped 5 bases and J dropped 12 bases, with 23 bases sitting between them. In germline, CDR1 is SGHAT, CDR2 FQNNGV. The CDR3 protein is CASSRIQDYLQGQFF. CDR3 DNA sequence: TGTGCCAGCAGCCGAATCCAGGACTACCTACAAGGGCAGTTCTTC.

The V call is TRBV6-2 or TRBV6-3, the J call TRBJ1-5; 8 positions agree with TRBD1. The CDR3 length is 13 residues. Germline values: CDR1 MNHEY, CDR2 SVGEGT. With 6 bases clipped from V and 6 bases from J, the junction kept 4 bases outside the gene matches. CDR3: CASSRTGPQPQHF. The CDR3 DNA reads as TGTGCCAGCAGCAGGACAGGGCCTCAGCCCCAGCATTTT.

The chain carries TRBV11-2 and TRBJ2-1, with D possibly being TRBD1 (5 bases). The CDR3 is 16 residues long. Trimming pared 3 bases from V and 0 bases from J, leaving 12 bases between. Germline V gives CDR1 SGHAT, CDR2 FQNNGV. The CDR3 is CASSFQGFDSYNEQFF. As DNA, the CDR3 is TGTGCCAGCAGCTTCCAGGGCTTTGACTCCTACAATGAGCAGTTCTTC.

The chain joins TRBV3-1 (or the pseudogene TRBV3-2) to TRBJ2-4; D unclear. Deletions cut 2 bases from V and 0 bases from J, with 8 bases between. CDR1 is LGHDT, CDR2 YNNKEL, per germline (reference sequence). The CDR3 loop spans 15 amino acids. CDR3: CASSQWSIAKNIQYF. CDR3 coding DNA: TGTGCCAGCAGCCAATGGAGTATAGCCAAAAACATTCAGTACTTC.

A single count supports this clone. This rearrangement joins TRBV28 to TRBJ1-1; D may be TRBD1 (6 bases). The CDR3 consists of 14 residues. Germline V gene sequence: CDR1 MDHEN, CDR2 SYDVKM. V gave up 3 bases and J gave up 3 bases, with 11 bases separating them. CDR3 bases: TGTGCCAGCAGTTTGAGCGCAGGGGACACTGAAGCTTTCTTT. Protein sequence: CASSLSAGDTEAFF.

The rearrangement links TRBV28 to TRBJ1-5, with unresolved D. The germline CDR1 and CDR2 sequences are MDHEN and SYDVKM. The CDR3 length is 14 residues. Trimming shortened V by 5 bases and J by 4 bases, and 12 bases separated the two germline ends. The CDR3 DNA reads as TGTGCCAGCAGTGGTTTTCCGGGGAATCAGCCCCAGCATTTT. Its protein is CASSGFPGNQPQHF. The variable domain in full, completed from reference TRBV28 and TRBJ1-5, reads DVKVTQSSRYLVKRTGEKVFLECVQDMDHENMFWYRQDPGLGLRLIYFSYDVKMKEKGDIPEGYSVSREKKERFSLILESASTNQTSMYLCASSGFPGNQPQHFGDGTRLSIL.

The chain joins TRBV7-9 to TRBJ1-1; D uncertain. Germline-derived CDR1 and CDR2 are SEHNR and FQNEAQ (reference sequence). Trimming left V 3 bases short and J 8 bases short, with 4 bases between. The CDR3 totals 10 residues. The CDR3 DNA reads as TGTGCCAGCAGCTTCCTAGAAGCTTTCTTT. It translates to CASSFLEAFF. Combining the CDR3 with reference TRBV7-9 and TRBJ1-1 gives the whole variable domain DTGVSQNPRHKITKRGQNVTFRCDPISEHNRLYWYRQTLGQGPEFLTYFQNEAQLEKSRLLSDRFSAERPKGSFSTLEIQRTEQGDSAMYLCASSFLEAFFGQGTRLTVV.

The rearrangement links TRBV9 to TRBJ2-7; tentatively, D is TRBD2 (7 bases). V was clipped by 0 bases and J by 3 bases, with 13 bases between them. This CDR3 is 15 amino acids long. Looked up from germline, CDR1 is SGDLS and CDR2 is YYNGEE. The CDR3 sequence: CASSVEGGPFYEQYF. CDR3 bases: TGTGCCAGCAGCGTAGAGGGGGGGCCGTTCTACGAGCAGTACTTC.

The chain recombines TRBV7-8 with TRBJ2-1; 10 bases align to TRBD2. Trimming removed 5 bases from V and 8 bases from J; junction bases left unmatched: 6. Germline CDR1 reads SGHVS; CDR2 reads FQNEAQ. The CDR3 runs 14 residues. The CDR3 here is CASSKRGGLDEQFF. The CDR3 DNA reads TGTGCCAGCAGCAAGCGGGGGGGCCTAGATGAGCAGTTCTTC.

The CDR3, as DNA: TGTGCCAGTAGTGTACTAGCGGGGTATTACAATGAGCAGTTCTTC. Residues: CASSVLAGYYNEQFF. The V and J genes are TRBV19 and TRBJ2-1, with 10 bases aligning to TRBD2. Germline CDR1 reads LNHDA; CDR2 reads SQIVND (reference sequence). J lost 4 bases, V lost 5 bases, and 5 bases had no gene match. The CDR3 totals 15 residues.

This sequence joins TRBV4-2 and TRBJ1-6; TRBD1 matches at 10 bases. With V trimmed by 0 bases and J by 5 bases, 7 bases remained unmatched. CDR3 length: 18 residues. The germline V gene has CDR1 LGHNA and CDR2 YNFKEQ. The CDR3 DNA reads TGTGCCAGCAGCCAAGATCGTACCGGGACAGGGGATAATTCACCCCTCCACTTT. The encoded protein is CASSQDRTGTGDNSPLHF.

This chain links TRBV7-9 with TRBJ2-2, with 7 bases lining up with TRBD1. J was trimmed by 5 bases and V by 5 bases; bases with no gene match: 11. Germline lookup yields CDR1 SEHNR and CDR2 FQNEAQ (reference sequence). This CDR3 spans 16 amino acids. CDR3 protein: CASSPGTVGATGELFF. The CDR3 DNA reads as TGTGCCAGCAGCCCAGGGACAGTGGGGGCGACCGGGGAGCTGTTTTTT.